This T cell receptor (beta chain) was retrieved from a study of T cell responses to AZD1222 COVID-19 vaccine. This CDR3 is built from 15 residues. Germline-derived CDR1 and CDR2 are SGHTA and FQGTGA. V shed 6 bases and J 6 bases; nucleotides not matched to a gene: 8. Libraries were prepared by immunoSEQ multiplex PCR; TCRdb keeps only in-frame clonotypes and omits some of them. The sample records more than 90,000 clones, around nine tenths being singletons. Sequencing was performed on peripheral blood, taken 28 days after the second AZD1222 dose. The clonotype originates from an adult who received the AZD1222 COVID-19 vaccine. This sequence joins TRBV7-3 and TRBJ1-5; 10 nucleotides match TRBD1. The CDR3 DNA follows: TGTGCCAGCAGTGACCCGGGACAGGGGTTTCAGCCCCAGCATTTT. It is translated as CASSDPGQGFQPQHF.